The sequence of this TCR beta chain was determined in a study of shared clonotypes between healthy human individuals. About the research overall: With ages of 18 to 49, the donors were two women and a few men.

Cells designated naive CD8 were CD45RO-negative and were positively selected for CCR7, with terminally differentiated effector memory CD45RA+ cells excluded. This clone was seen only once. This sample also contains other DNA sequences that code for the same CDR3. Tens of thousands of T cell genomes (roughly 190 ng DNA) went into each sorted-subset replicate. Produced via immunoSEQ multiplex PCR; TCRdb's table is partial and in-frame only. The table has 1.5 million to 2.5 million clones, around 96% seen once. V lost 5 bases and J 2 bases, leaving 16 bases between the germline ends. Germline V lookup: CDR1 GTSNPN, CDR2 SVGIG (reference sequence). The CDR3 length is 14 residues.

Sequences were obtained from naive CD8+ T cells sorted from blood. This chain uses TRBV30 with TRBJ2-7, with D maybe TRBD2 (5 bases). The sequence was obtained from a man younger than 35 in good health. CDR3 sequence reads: CAWAEDSGPYEQYF. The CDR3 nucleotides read TGTGCCTGGGCAGAGGACTCGGGCCCCTACGAGCAGTACTTC.